This T cell receptor beta chain is drawn from a study of T cell responses to AZD1222 COVID-19 vaccine. Profiled with immunoSEQ multiplex PCR; TCRdb holds only in-frame clones, not every one. The data show 200,000 to 250,000 clones, approximately 94% seen once. The CDR3 sequence is 13 residues long. Trimming took off 3 bases at V and 4 bases at J, with 10 bases between the two ends. CDR1 is SGHRS, CDR2 YFSETQ, per germline. About this clone itself: Antigen: not known.

Study findings and constraints: Unmutated variant regions are reportedly the target of nearly half of TCRs that are spike-specific. Two AZD1222 doses significantly raised spike-specific TCR breadth and depth over controls. Clonal diversity was possibly underestimated, and the donors were mostly white British, with more females. Regions 160-218 and 743-854 dominated among vaccine-associated CD4 TCRs spanning spike.

Sample: peripheral blood, taken 28 days after the second dose of the MenACWY control vaccine. The sequence derives from an adult who received the MenACWY meningococcal vaccine as a control. This chain links TRBV5-1 with TRBJ1-2, with D perhaps TRBD1 (5 bases). CDR3 in DNA: TGCGCCAGCAGCTCGACAGCTTTCTATGGCTACACCTTC. This translates into CASSSTAFYGYTF.